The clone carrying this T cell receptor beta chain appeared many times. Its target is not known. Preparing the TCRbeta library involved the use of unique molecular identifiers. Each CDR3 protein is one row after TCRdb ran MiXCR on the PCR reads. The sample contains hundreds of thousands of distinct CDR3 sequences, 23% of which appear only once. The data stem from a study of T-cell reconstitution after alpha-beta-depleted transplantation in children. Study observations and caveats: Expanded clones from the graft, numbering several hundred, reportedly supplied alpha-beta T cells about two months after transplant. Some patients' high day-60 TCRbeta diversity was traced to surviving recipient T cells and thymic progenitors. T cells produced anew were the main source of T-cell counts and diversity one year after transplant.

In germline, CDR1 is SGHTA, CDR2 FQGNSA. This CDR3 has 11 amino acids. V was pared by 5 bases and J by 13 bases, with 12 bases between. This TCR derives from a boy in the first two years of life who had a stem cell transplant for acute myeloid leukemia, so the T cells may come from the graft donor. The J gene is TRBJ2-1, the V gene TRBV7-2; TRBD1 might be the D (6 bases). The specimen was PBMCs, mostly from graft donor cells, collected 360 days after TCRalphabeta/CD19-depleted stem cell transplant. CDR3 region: CASSLTGNQFF. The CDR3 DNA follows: TGTGCCAGCAGCCTCACAGGGAACCAGTTCTTC.